What follows describes a single T cell receptor beta chain. Method: immunoSEQ multiplex PCR; TCRdb's copy keeps in-frame clones and lacks some. This sample has about 48,000 clones; 88% occur once, and the top ten carry around 1.3%. The record originates from a study of T cell changes during pregnancy in multiple sclerosis. The CDR3 sequence is 16 residues long. The germline gives CDR1 SGHNT, CDR2 YYREEE (reference sequence). Losses at the gene ends were 2 bases for V and 4 bases for J; bases not matched to a gene: 7. This chain uses TRBV5-4 with TRBJ2-1, with 9 bases lining up with TRBD2. The source material was CD4+ T cells from peripheral blood mononuclear cells, sampled in the second trimester of pregnancy. The source of this sequence is a female donor with multiple sclerosis, enrolled in a pregnancy study. CDR3 protein: CASSLGGRATYNEQFF. The CDR3 bases are TGTGCCAGCAGCTTAGGCGGGAGGGCCACATACAATGAGCAGTTCTTC.